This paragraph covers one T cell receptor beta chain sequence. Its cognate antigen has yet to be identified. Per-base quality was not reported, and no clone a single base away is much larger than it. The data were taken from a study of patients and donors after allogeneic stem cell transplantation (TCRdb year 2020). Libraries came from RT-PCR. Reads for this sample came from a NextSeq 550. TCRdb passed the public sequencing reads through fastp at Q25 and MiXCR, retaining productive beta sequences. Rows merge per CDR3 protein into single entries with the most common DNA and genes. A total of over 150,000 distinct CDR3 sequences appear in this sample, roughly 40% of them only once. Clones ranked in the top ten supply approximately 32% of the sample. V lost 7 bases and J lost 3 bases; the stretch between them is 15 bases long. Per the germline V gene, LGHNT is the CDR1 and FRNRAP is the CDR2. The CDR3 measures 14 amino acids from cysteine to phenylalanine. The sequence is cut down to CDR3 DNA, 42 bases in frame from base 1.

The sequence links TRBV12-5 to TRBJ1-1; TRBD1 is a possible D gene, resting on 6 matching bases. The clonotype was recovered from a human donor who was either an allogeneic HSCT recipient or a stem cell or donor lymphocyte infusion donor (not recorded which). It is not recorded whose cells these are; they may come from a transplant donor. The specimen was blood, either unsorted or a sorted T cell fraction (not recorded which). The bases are TGTGCTAGTGCCTACACGGGGGCCGACACTGAAGCTTTCTTT. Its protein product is CASAYTGADTEAFF.